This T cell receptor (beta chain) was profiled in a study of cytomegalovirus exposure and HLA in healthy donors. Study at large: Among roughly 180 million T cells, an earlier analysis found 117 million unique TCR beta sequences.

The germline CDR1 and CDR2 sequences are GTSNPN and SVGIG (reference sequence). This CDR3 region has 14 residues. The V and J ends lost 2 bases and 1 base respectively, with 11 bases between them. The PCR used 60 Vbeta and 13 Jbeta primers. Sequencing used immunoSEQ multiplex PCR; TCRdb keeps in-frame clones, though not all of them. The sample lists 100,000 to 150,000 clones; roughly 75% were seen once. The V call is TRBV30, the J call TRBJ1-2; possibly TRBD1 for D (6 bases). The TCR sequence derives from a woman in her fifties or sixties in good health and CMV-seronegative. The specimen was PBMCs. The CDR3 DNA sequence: TGTGCCTGGAGTCCCAGGGGAAGTAACTATGGCTACACCTTC. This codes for CAWSPRGSNYGYTF.